This T cell receptor (beta chain) appears in the sequencing data of a study of T-cell memory formation after mild COVID-19. General observations from the study: CD4+ contracting clones lay mainly in CM and EM, CD8+ ones in EMRA. The pre-infection memory compartment contained some responding clones, suggesting cross-reactive memory joined.

TCRdb reprocessed the 5' RACE reads with MiXCR, giving one entry per CDR3 protein. The table shows fewer than 700,000 distinct CDR3 sequences, with over 15% occurring only once. V was clipped by 3 bases and J by 2 bases; unmatched bases: 6. CDR3 size: 16 residues. This clonotype was seen a few times. The antigen remains unidentified. The sequence came from an adult woman who had mild COVID-19 (a few samples of this study predate the infection). Cell type and time point are not known. V gene TRBV12-3 or TRBV12-4 combines with J gene TRBJ2-2; TRBD1 matches at 7 bases. The source material was PBMCs or a T cell subset sorted from them (not recorded which). CDR3 sequence (DNA): TGTGCCAGCAGTTTCGGTGACAGGGTAAACACCGGGGAGCTGTTTTTT. It is translated as CASSFGDRVNTGELFF.